One and the same sample provided the 27 T cell receptor beta chains below, sequenced in a study of CXCR3-negative and CXCR3-positive naive CD8 T cells. Notes on the study in general: Compared with CXCR3-negative naive cells, CXCR3-positive naive cells showed more hydrophobic TRB CDR3s.

The TRB cDNA libraries were prepared by 5' RACE with UMI labels. TCRdb re-called the 5' RACE reads and catalogs CDR3 proteins one per entry, DNA excluded. Seen in this sample are more than 100,000 distinct CDR3 sequences; the ten most common clones hold 0.41%. These receptors lack a known antigen. The specimen sequenced was naive CXCR3+ CD8+ T cells from blood. The subset: CD45RO-CCR7+CD27+CD95- naive CD8+ T cells expressing CXCR3 (TNR3+). The receptor source for this set is a human donor in good health. Some clones in this sample may be carry-over from other donors' samples.

This chain links TRBV5-1 with TRBJ1-1; TCRdb gives TRBD1 as the D gene, but with no DNA this cannot be confirmed. This CDR3 is 14 amino acids long. Germline CDR1 reads SGHRS; CDR2 reads YFSETQ. The chain's CDR3 is CASSLGGVVAEAFF.

The genes are TRBV4-1 and TRBJ1-3. The CDR3 has 15 amino acids. Per germline, CDR1 MGHRA and CDR2 YSYEKL. This CDR3 reads CASSQDPTGGNTIYF.

The chain couples TRBV29-1 to TRBJ2-1; TCRdb's D call, TRBD1, is unchecked because there is no DNA. CDR1 SQVTM and CDR2 ANQGSEA come from the germline V gene. CDR3 length equals 14 residues. The CDR3 protein is CSVDGTGTYNEQFF.

This chain's CDR3 is CASSYEVAVRETQYF. This rearrangement joins TRBV5-6 to TRBJ2-5. The CDR3 has 15 amino acids. Germline V gives CDR1 SGHDT, CDR2 YYEEEE.

The chain uses TRBV7-9 and TRBJ2-5; the D call from TCRdb, TRBD2, cannot be confirmed without DNA. CDR1 and CDR2 from the germline V gene are SEHNR and FQNEAQ (reference sequence). The CDR3 runs to 18 residues. CDR3 in amino acids: CASSLGQAGGVAGETQYF.

The chain uses TRBV6-2 or TRBV6-3 and TRBJ1-5; TCRdb proposes TRBD1, but this gene call is untestable without DNA. This CDR3 is built from 15 residues. The germline V gene encodes CDR1 MNHEY and CDR2 SVGEGT. CDR3 amino acids: CASSPGGFSNQPQHF.

J is TRBJ2-2 and V is TRBV12-3 or TRBV12-4; lacking DNA, the TRBD1 call made by TCRdb goes unchecked. This CDR3 has 18 amino acids. The chain's CDR3 is CASSIKIPGTGITGELFF.

The chain joins TRBV7-8 to TRBJ2-7; TCRdb's D gene call, TRBD2, goes unchecked for lack of DNA. CDR1 and CDR2 from the germline V gene are SGHVS and FQNEAQ. The CDR3 consists of 18 residues. The CDR3 loop reads CASSLIRLAGEPGYEQYF.

The genes are TRBV29-1 and TRBJ2-7. Looked up from germline, CDR1 is SQVTM and CDR2 is ANQGSEA. The CDR3 runs 15 residues. This chain's CDR3 is CSVEVNAFSSYEQYF.

The V and J genes are TRBV7-9 and TRBJ2-1; TCRdb selects TRBD2, and the lack of DNA leaves this call unchecked. CDR1 is SEHNR, CDR2 FQNEAQ, per germline (reference sequence). This CDR3 has 13 residues. CDR3 amino acids: CASSTLGRGEQFF.

The genes are TRBV11-2 and TRBJ2-2; the D gene TCRdb calls, TRBD1, cannot be checked with no DNA. The CDR3 length is 15 residues. From germline, CDR1 is SGHAT and CDR2 FQNNGV. The CDR3 sequence: CASSLPPAGVGELFF.

This sequence joins TRBV7-9 and TRBJ1-6; TCRdb designates TRBD1, a call that cannot be tested without DNA. This CDR3 comprises 15 residues. CDR1 is SEHNR and CDR2 is FQNEAQ in the germline V gene (reference sequence). The CDR3 loop is CASSLGAGVASPLHF.

This chain uses TRBV5-1 with TRBJ2-7. CDR1 and CDR2 from the germline V gene are SGHRS and YFSETQ. CDR3 size: 14 residues. The CDR3 here is CASSLTSRAYEQYF.

Here the CDR3 reads CASSADRAHEQYF. This chain connects TRBV5-1 to TRBJ2-7; TCRdb outputs TRBD1, but without DNA this stays unchecked. This CDR3 region has 13 residues. In germline, CDR1 is SGHRS, CDR2 YFSETQ. The full variable domain, in which reference TRBV5-1 and TRBJ2-7 provide the parts outside the CDR3, is KAGVTQTPRYLIKTRGQQVTLSCSPISGHRSVSWYQQTPGQGLQFLFEYFSETQRNKGNFPGRFSGRQFSNSRSEMNVSTLELGDSALYLCASSADRAHEQYFGPGTRLTVT.

This rearrangement joins TRBV13 to TRBJ1-2; TCRdb indicates TRBD1, and absent DNA this call remains unverified. The CDR3 spans 13 residues. Germline V lookup: CDR1 PRHDT, CDR2 FYEKMQ (reference sequence). The CDR3 sequence is CASSPQGLDGYTF.

V and J are TRBV3-1 and TRBJ2-6. This CDR3 spans 17 amino acids. Germline assignment: CDR1 LGHDT and CDR2 YNNKEL (reference sequence). CDR3 sequence: CASSQAEFSSGANVLTF.

The rearrangement links TRBV7-6 to TRBJ2-2; TCRdb proposes TRBD2, but this gene call is untestable without DNA. Germline V gene data show CDR1 as SGHVS and CDR2 as FNYEAQ. The CDR3 totals 15 residues. CDR3 sequence: CASSPTSGTVGELFF.

V gene TRBV12-3 or TRBV12-4 combines with J gene TRBJ2-7; TCRdb's D gene call, TRBD1, goes unchecked for lack of DNA. There are 13 residues in the CDR3. CDR3 residues: CASGRTGGYEQYF.

The chain joins TRBV5-1 to TRBJ2-1; TCRdb selects TRBD1, and the lack of DNA leaves this call unchecked. This CDR3 is 15 amino acids long. The germline CDR1 and CDR2 sequences are SGHRS and YFSETQ. The CDR3 is CASSLFTGGLDEQFF.

This chain links TRBV20-1 with TRBJ1-1; TCRdb returns TRBD1, unconfirmable since there is no DNA. CDR3 length equals 13 residues. The V gene's germline CDR1 is DFQATT and CDR2 SNEGSKA (reference sequence). CDR3 sequence: CSAPATGGSEAFF.

The rearrangement joins TRBV6-2 or TRBV6-3 to TRBJ2-3; the D call of TRBD2 rests on TCRdb alone, since no DNA is present to check it. Germline loops: CDR1 MNHEY, CDR2 SVGEGT. The CDR3 has 14 amino acids. CDR3 residues: CASSYLPATDTQYF.

The chain links TRBV13 to TRBJ2-1; TCRdb names TRBD2, which stays unverified in the absence of DNA. CDR1 and CDR2 from the germline V gene are PRHDT and FYEKMQ (reference sequence). The CDR3 has 16 amino acids. The CDR3 sequence: CASSLRGGRWDNEQFF.

J is TRBJ2-3 and V is TRBV18. The germline CDR1 and CDR2 sequences are KGHSH and LQKENI. There are 14 residues in the CDR3. The CDR3 loop is CASTDTFSTDTQYF.

The chain couples TRBV28 to TRBJ2-7. CDR1 and CDR2 from the germline V gene are MDHEN and SYDVKM. The CDR3 has 14 residues. CDR3 residues: CASSFSVFSYEQYF.

The rearrangement links TRBV20-1 to TRBJ2-5; with no DNA, the TCRdb D assignment of TRBD1 cannot be verified. This CDR3 has 17 residues. Germline V lookup: CDR1 DFQATT, CDR2 SNEGSKA (reference sequence). The CDR3 is CSANGDRALSSGETQYF.

The chain employs TRBV7-3 and TRBJ2-1; TCRdb selects TRBD1, and the lack of DNA leaves this call unchecked. Germline assignment: CDR1 SGHTA and CDR2 FQGTGA. CDR3 length: 15 residues. The chain's CDR3 is CASSFTGGDHNEQFF.

This chain joins TRBV10-3 and TRBJ2-7. CDR3 length: 13 residues. Germline V gene sequence: CDR1 ENHRY, CDR2 SYGVKD. This chain's CDR3 is CAISEGNNPIQYF.